Listed here is a single T cell receptor (beta chain). Its specificity is unknown. The ends lost 0 bases at V and 6 bases at J; junction bases unmatched: 6. The CDR3 length is 17 residues. CDR1 is LGHNA and CDR2 is YSLEER in the germline V gene. The sample comes from a study of cytomegalovirus exposure and HLA in healthy donors. At the level of the study: A prior analysis found fewer than 120 million unique TCR beta sequences from 150 million to 200 million T cells.

Both 60 Vbeta primers and 13 Jbeta primers went into the PCR. TCRdb's copy holds only in-frame clones and misses some; the assay was immunoSEQ multiplex PCR. Among about 100,000 clones listed, around 77% were seen once. Study results and limitations: Presence/absence comparisons presumed near-even sequencing depth among donors.

The receptor's source is a man aged 18 to 30 in good health and CMV-seronegative. The V and J genes are TRBV4-3 and TRBJ2-2, with TRBD2 matching 11 bases. The specimen was PBMCs. The CDR3 sequence: CASSQDSGGAQSGELFF. In nucleotides, the CDR3 is TGCGCCAGCAGCCAAGATAGCGGGGGGGCCCAATCCGGGGAGCTGTTTTTT.